This is a list of T cell receptor beta chains from one sample in a study of control samples from healthy donors and cancer patients. Data came from immunoSEQ multiplex PCR; TCRdb stores just in-frame clones and leaves some out. Of some 150,000 clones in the sample, more than 90% are singletons; the top ten hold about 3%. The specimen was blood. Receptor source: a man under 40 in good health. CDR3s include the opening cysteine and the closing phenylalanine or tryptophan. Each record gives: CDR3 protein, CDR3 DNA, J gene, D gene, clone size, V gene, CDR3 length. A D gene is named only where the DNA matches it firmly. Expanded clones are given a class, and other clones once, few, many or no size at all.

CDR3aa: CASSLATGHEQYF; CDR3nt: TGTGCCAGCAGCTTGGCGACAGGGCATGAGCAGTACTTC; j_gene: TRBJ2-7; d_gene: TRBD1; abundance: -; v_gene: TRBV5-6; len: 13
CDR3aa: CASSLDPGHRSGNTIYF; CDR3nt: TGCGCCAGCAGCTTGGACCCCGGACACCGCTCTGGAAACACCATATATTTT; j_gene: TRBJ1-3; d_gene: -; abundance: -; v_gene: TRBV5-1; len: 17
CDR3aa: CASSDPGINEKLFF; CDR3nt: TGTGCCAGCAGTGATCCAGGAATTAATGAAAAACTGTTTTTT; j_gene: TRBJ1-4; d_gene: -; abundance: -; v_gene: TRBV2; len: 14
CDR3aa: CASSRLDRGLLNTEAFF; CDR3nt: TGCGCCAGCAGTCGGTTGGACAGGGGGCTCCTGAACACTGAAGCTTTCTTT; j_gene: TRBJ1-1; d_gene: TRBD1; abundance: -; v_gene: TRBV5-1; len: 17
CDR3aa: CASRTASGGVVNEQFF; CDR3nt: TGTGCCAGCAGGACAGCCTCGGGGGGGGTTGTCAATGAGCAGTTCTTC; j_gene: TRBJ2-1; d_gene: TRBD2; abundance: -; v_gene: TRBV7-2; len: 16
CDR3aa: CASSDTGVAKNIQYF; CDR3nt: TGTGCCAGCAGTGACACCGGGGTAGCCAAAAACATTCAGTACTTC; j_gene: TRBJ2-4; d_gene: -; abundance: once; v_gene: TRBV6-6; len: 15
CDR3aa: CASSQDPVRIIGSPLHF; CDR3nt: TGTGCCAGCAGCCAAGACCCCGTGAGAATTATAGGGTCACCCCTCCACTTT; j_gene: TRBJ1-6; d_gene: -; abundance: -; v_gene: TRBV4-2; len: 17
CDR3aa: CASSPRKGAGGYTGNTIYF; CDR3nt: TGTGCCAGCAGCCCAAGGAAAGGGGCAGGGGGATATACTGGAAACACCATATATTTT; j_gene: TRBJ1-3; d_gene: TRBD1; abundance: -; v_gene: TRBV9; len: 19
CDR3aa: CASRPSTGLQPQHF; CDR3nt: TGTGCCAGCAGGCCTTCAACAGGGCTTCAGCCCCAGCATTTT; j_gene: TRBJ1-5; d_gene: -; abundance: few; v_gene: TRBV28; len: 14
CDR3aa: CATSKGVGGYGYTF; CDR3nt: TGTGCCACCAGCAAGGGGGTCGGGGGCTATGGCTACACCTTC; j_gene: TRBJ1-2; d_gene: -; abundance: -; v_gene: TRBV15; len: 14
CDR3aa: CASSSTGYPPTDTQYF; CDR3nt: TGTGCCAGCAGCTCAACAGGTTACCCCCCCACAGATACGCAGTATTTT; j_gene: TRBJ2-3; d_gene: -; abundance: -; v_gene: TRBV7-2; len: 16
CDR3aa: CASSESPGGYGYTF; CDR3nt: TGTGCCAGCAGTGAAAGTCCCGGCGGCTATGGCTACACCTTC; j_gene: TRBJ1-2; d_gene: -; abundance: once; v_gene: TRBV6-1; len: 14
CDR3aa: CASSSLLVWNTEAFF; CDR3nt: TGTGCCAGCAGTTCCCTTTTGGTTTGGAACACTGAAGCTTTCTTT; j_gene: TRBJ1-1; d_gene: -; abundance: -; v_gene: TRBV27; len: 15
CDR3aa: CASSTTSVGEQFF; CDR3nt: TGTGCCAGCAGTACGACTAGCGTCGGTGAGCAGTTCTTC; j_gene: TRBJ2-1; d_gene: TRBD2; abundance: -; v_gene: TRBV6-2/TRBV6-3; len: 13
CDR3aa: CASSHGSYEQYF; CDR3nt: TGCGCCAGCAGTCACGGTTCCTACGAGCAGTACTTC; j_gene: TRBJ2-7; d_gene: -; abundance: few; v_gene: TRBV10-1; len: 12
CDR3aa: CASSLSRALGNTIYF; CDR3nt: TGTGCCAGCAGCTTAAGTAGGGCCCTTGGAAACACCATATATTTT; j_gene: TRBJ1-3; d_gene: -; abundance: -; v_gene: TRBV7-2; len: 15
CDR3aa: CASSLTYQAEAFF; CDR3nt: TGTGCCAGCAGCTTAACGTACCAGGCTGAAGCTTTCTTT; j_gene: TRBJ1-1; d_gene: -; abundance: -; v_gene: TRBV7-3; len: 13
CDR3aa: CASSQVERIYTEAFF; CDR3nt: TGTGCCAGCAGCCAAGTCGAACGGATATACACTGAAGCTTTCTTT; j_gene: TRBJ1-1; d_gene: -; abundance: -; v_gene: TRBV14; len: 15
CDR3aa: CASSLGQAKHSPLHF; CDR3nt: TGTGCCAGCAGTTTAGGGCAGGCCAAGCATTCACCCCTCCACTTT; j_gene: TRBJ1-6; d_gene: -; abundance: -; v_gene: TRBV28; len: 15
CDR3aa: CASSLTPGGSYEQYF; CDR3nt: TGTGCCAGCAGTTTAACGCCAGGGGGCAGTTACGAGCAGTACTTC; j_gene: TRBJ2-7; d_gene: TRBD1; abundance: -; v_gene: TRBV27; len: 15
CDR3aa: CASSVEAGGLTGELFF; CDR3nt: TGTGCCAGCAGCGTAGAGGCTGGGGGGCTGACCGGGGAGCTGTTTTTT; j_gene: TRBJ2-2; d_gene: -; abundance: -; v_gene: TRBV9; len: 16
CDR3aa: CSAKGGNTEAFF; CDR3nt: TGCAGCGCCAAAGGGGGGAACACTGAAGCTTTCTTT; j_gene: TRBJ1-1; d_gene: -; abundance: -; v_gene: TRBV29-1; len: 12
CDR3aa: CASSPKSRTSGGADTQYF; CDR3nt: TGTGCCAGCAGCCCCAAATCCAGGACTAGCGGGGGGGCAGATACGCAGTATTTT; j_gene: TRBJ2-3; d_gene: TRBD2; abundance: -; v_gene: TRBV7-6; len: 18
CDR3aa: CASSQDVGGRNNEQFF; CDR3nt: TGTGCCAGCAGCCAAGACGTCGGGGGGAGGAACAATGAGCAGTTCTTC; j_gene: TRBJ2-1; d_gene: TRBD2; abundance: -; v_gene: TRBV3-1/TRBV3-2; len: 16
CDR3aa: CSVGQGTTGELFF; CDR3nt: TGCAGCGTCGGACAGGGGACGACCGGGGAGCTGTTTTTT; j_gene: TRBJ2-2; d_gene: TRBD1; abundance: -; v_gene: TRBV29-1; len: 13
CDR3aa: CASSLVRGADSPLHF; CDR3nt: TGTGCCAGCAGCTTAGTTCGGGGAGCGGATTCACCCCTCCACTTT; j_gene: TRBJ1-6; d_gene: -; abundance: -; v_gene: TRBV11-2; len: 15
CDR3aa: CASSLVTGSGTPLHF; CDR3nt: TGTGCCAGCAGCTTAGTTACGGGCAGCGGGACACCCCTCCACTTT; j_gene: TRBJ1-6; d_gene: -; abundance: few; v_gene: TRBV7-2; len: 15
CDR3aa: CASSYSGTNTGGYTF; CDR3nt: TGTGCCAGCAGTTACTCTGGGACAAATACAGGGGGCTACACCTTC; j_gene: TRBJ1-2; d_gene: -; abundance: -; v_gene: TRBV6-5; len: 15
CDR3aa: CASRVDRGPYEQYF; CDR3nt: TGCGCCAGCAGGGTAGACAGGGGACCCTACGAGCAGTACTTC; j_gene: TRBJ2-7; d_gene: TRBD1; abundance: -; v_gene: TRBV10-1; len: 14
CDR3aa: CASWRVNSPLHF; CDR3nt: TGTGCCAGCTGGAGGGTGAATTCACCCCTCCACTTT; j_gene: TRBJ1-6; d_gene: -; abundance: -; v_gene: TRBV2; len: 12
CDR3aa: CASPNGTRSYEQYF; CDR3nt: TGCGCCAGCCCGAACGGGACTCGATCCTACGAGCAGTACTTC; j_gene: TRBJ2-7; d_gene: -; abundance: -; v_gene: TRBV5-1; len: 14
CDR3aa: CASSPTPRGLGNTIYF; CDR3nt: TGTGCCAGCTCACCGACACCGCGGGGTTTGGGAAACACCATATATTTT; j_gene: TRBJ1-3; d_gene: -; abundance: once; v_gene: TRBV18; len: 16
CDR3aa: CASSFGSNNSPLHF; CDR3nt: TGTGCCAGCAGTTTTGGTTCCAATAATTCACCCCTCCACTTT; j_gene: TRBJ1-6; d_gene: -; abundance: -; v_gene: TRBV27; len: 14
CDR3aa: CASSTRGNTEAFF; CDR3nt: TGTGCCAGCAGTACCCGGGGCAACACTGAAGCTTTCTTT; j_gene: TRBJ1-1; d_gene: -; abundance: -; v_gene: TRBV25-1; len: 13
CDR3aa: CASTISNREPQYF; CDR3nt: TGTGCCAGCACGATCAGCAACCGGGAACCTCAGTACTTC; j_gene: TRBJ2-4; d_gene: -; abundance: -; v_gene: TRBV7-2; len: 13
CDR3aa: CASSSIGLFNEKLFF; CDR3nt: TGTGCCAGCAGCTCGATTGGGTTGTTTAATGAAAAACTGTTTTTT; j_gene: TRBJ1-4; d_gene: -; abundance: -; v_gene: TRBV28; len: 15
CDR3aa: CASRTSGGASTDTQYF; CDR3nt: TGCGCCAGCAGAACTAGCGGGGGGGCTAGCACAGATACGCAGTATTTT; j_gene: TRBJ2-3; d_gene: TRBD2; abundance: -; v_gene: TRBV5-1; len: 16
CDR3aa: CASMPSLGTGGGYRYF; CDR3nt: TGTGCCAGCATGCCCTCGTTAGGGACAGGGGGCGGCTATCGGTACTTC; j_gene: TRBJ2-7; d_gene: TRBD1; abundance: -; v_gene: TRBV3-1/TRBV3-2; len: 16
CDR3aa: CASRVPRSGGQPQHF; CDR3nt: TGTGCCAGCCGAGTACCCAGGTCGGGGGGTCAGCCCCAGCATTTT; j_gene: TRBJ1-5; d_gene: -; abundance: -; v_gene: TRBV28; len: 15
CDR3aa: CSVQQGDTEAFF; CDR3nt: TGCAGCGTTCAACAGGGAGACACTGAAGCTTTCTTT; j_gene: TRBJ1-1; d_gene: -; abundance: few; v_gene: TRBV29-1; len: 12
CDR3aa: CASRDRESGSYEQYF; CDR3nt: TGTGCCAGCAGGGACAGGGAGAGTGGCTCCTACGAGCAGTACTTC; j_gene: TRBJ2-7; d_gene: TRBD1; abundance: -; v_gene: TRBV27; len: 15
CDR3aa: CASSLLGNSPLHF; CDR3nt: TGTGCCAGCAGTTTACTGGGTAATTCACCCCTCCACTTT; j_gene: TRBJ1-6; d_gene: -; abundance: -; v_gene: TRBV27; len: 13
CDR3aa: CASLYTDRVGATEAFF; CDR3nt: TGTGCCAGCTTATACACGGACAGGGTGGGGGCCACTGAAGCTTTCTTT; j_gene: TRBJ1-1; d_gene: TRBD1; abundance: -; v_gene: TRBV18; len: 16
CDR3aa: CASSEGGSYEQYF; CDR3nt: TGTGCCAGCAGTGAAGGAGGGTCCTACGAGCAGTACTTC; j_gene: TRBJ2-7; d_gene: -; abundance: once; v_gene: TRBV2; len: 13
CDR3aa: CASSLEVPDTQYF; CDR3nt: TGCGCCAGCAGCTTGGAAGTGCCAGATACGCAGTATTTT; j_gene: TRBJ2-3; d_gene: -; abundance: -; v_gene: TRBV5-1; len: 13
CDR3aa: CASSQRGGPFYGYTF; CDR3nt: TGTGCCAGCAGCCAGCGTGGGGGACCCTTCTATGGCTACACCTTC; j_gene: TRBJ1-2; d_gene: -; abundance: -; v_gene: TRBV5-4; len: 15
CDR3aa: CASSFIGFDEQYF; CDR3nt: TGTGCCAGCAGTTTTATCGGGTTCGACGAGCAGTACTTC; j_gene: TRBJ2-7; d_gene: -; abundance: -; v_gene: TRBV12-3/TRBV12-4; len: 13
CDR3aa: CASSLTGDDEQYF; CDR3nt: TGTGCCAGCAGTTTGACAGGGGACGACGAGCAGTACTTC; j_gene: TRBJ2-7; d_gene: TRBD1; abundance: -; v_gene: TRBV27; len: 13
CDR3aa: CASSPQNTDTQYF; CDR3nt: TGTGCCAGCAGTCCTCAGAACACAGATACGCAGTATTTT; j_gene: TRBJ2-3; d_gene: -; abundance: -; v_gene: TRBV25-1; len: 13
CDR3aa: CASSAGAVSNQPQHF; CDR3nt: TGTGCCAGCAGCGCAGGGGCGGTGAGCAATCAGCCCCAGCATTTT; j_gene: TRBJ1-5; d_gene: -; abundance: -; v_gene: TRBV9; len: 15
CDR3aa: CASSLGTNEQYF; CDR3nt: TGCGCCAGCAGCTTGGGGACAAACGAGCAGTACTTC; j_gene: TRBJ2-7; d_gene: -; abundance: -; v_gene: TRBV5-1; len: 12
CDR3aa: CASSESGANPYEQYF; CDR3nt: TGTGCCAGCAGTGAATCGGGGGCCAATCCCTACGAGCAGTACTTC; j_gene: TRBJ2-7; d_gene: -; abundance: -; v_gene: TRBV6-1; len: 15
CDR3aa: CASSLPGGLSSYEQYF; CDR3nt: TGTGCCAGCAGCCTGCCAGGGGGATTGAGCTCCTACGAGCAGTACTTC; j_gene: TRBJ2-7; d_gene: TRBD1; abundance: -; v_gene: TRBV11-1; len: 16
CDR3aa: CASSESSGVLNEQFF; CDR3nt: TGCGCCAGCAGTGAGTCTAGCGGGGTTTTGAATGAGCAGTTCTTC; j_gene: TRBJ2-1; d_gene: TRBD2; abundance: -; v_gene: TRBV10-2; len: 15
CDR3aa: CASSLRAGPTNEKLFF; CDR3nt: TGTGCCAGCAGCTTAAGGGCGGGGCCGACTAATGAAAAACTGTTTTTT; j_gene: TRBJ1-4; d_gene: -; abundance: -; v_gene: TRBV7-8; len: 16
CDR3aa: CASSYLGGYGYTF; CDR3nt: TGTGCCAGCAGTTACCTTGGAGGATATGGCTACACCTTC; j_gene: TRBJ1-2; d_gene: -; abundance: -; v_gene: TRBV6-6; len: 13
CDR3aa: CASSLLGQGRTEAFF; CDR3nt: TGTGCCAGCAGCTTACTGGGACAGGGAAGAACTGAAGCTTTCTTT; j_gene: TRBJ1-1; d_gene: TRBD1; abundance: -; v_gene: TRBV7-3; len: 15
CDR3aa: CASSLRGAGSNQPQHF; CDR3nt: TGTGCCAGCAGCTTACGGGGGGCCGGCAGCAATCAGCCCCAGCATTTT; j_gene: TRBJ1-5; d_gene: -; abundance: -; v_gene: TRBV5-6; len: 16